A selection of T cell receptor beta chains follows, all from one sample in a study of T cell responses to AZD1222 COVID-19 vaccine. TCRdb's table, derived via immunoSEQ multiplex PCR, lists solely in-frame clones and lacks some. The repertoire has about 150,000 clones, about 90% of them found once; the top ten carry less than 2%. The sample here was peripheral blood, taken on day 0 of AZD1222 vaccination. These TCRs come from an adult in good health. Each CDR3 is given with its conserved first and last residue. Fields, in order: J gene, V gene, clone size, D gene, CDR3 protein, CDR3 DNA. A D gene is named only where the DNA matches it firmly. The size entry is marked missing in some rows and otherwise reads once, few, many or a size class.

TRBJ2-2 | TRBV20-1 | - | - | CSASARVGTGELFF | TGCAGTGCTAGTGCCAGGGTAGGAACCGGGGAGCTGTTTTTT
TRBJ2-3 | TRBV24-1 | - | - | CATSGVGSQDTQYF | TGTGCCACCAGTGGGGTGGGCAGCCAGGATACGCAGTATTTT
TRBJ1-4 | TRBV6-5 | - | - | CASKLTVSNEKLFF | TGTGCCAGCAAGTTGACAGTCTCTAATGAAAAACTGTTTTTT
TRBJ2-7 | TRBV5-1 | - | TRBD2 | CASSLKRGERASWHEQYF | TGCGCCAGCAGCTTAAAGCGGGGGGAGCGGGCATCCTGGCACGAGCAGTACTTC
TRBJ2-3 | TRBV7-9 | - | - | CASSPRPDTQYF | TGTGCCAGCAGCCCCCGCCCAGATACGCAGTATTTT
TRBJ2-1 | TRBV3-1/TRBV3-2 | - | TRBD1 | CASSHAGQGQYNEQFF | TGTGCCAGCAGCCACGCAGGACAGGGACAGTACAATGAGCAGTTCTTC
TRBJ1-5 | TRBV6-5 | - | - | CASSRVSGNQPQHF | TGTGCCAGCAGCAGGGTTTCGGGCAATCAGCCCCAGCATTTT
TRBJ1-5 | TRBV28 | once | - | CASSFQVLNQPQHF | TGTGCCAGCAGTTTTCAGGTTTTGAATCAGCCCCAGCATTTT
TRBJ2-3 | TRBV18 | - | - | CASSPVFLQGTDTQYF | TGTGCCAGCTCACCAGTCTTCCTACAGGGCACAGATACGCAGTATTTT
TRBJ2-7 | TRBV3-1/TRBV3-2 | - | - | CASSDGGAHGTTQYF | TGTGCCAGCAGCGACGGCGGGGCCCATGGTACGACGCAGTACTTC
TRBJ2-7 | TRBV11-2 | - | TRBD1 | CASSWDREAYEQYF | TGTGCCAGCAGCTGGGACAGGGAAGCCTACGAGCAGTACTTC
TRBJ2-2 | TRBV5-1 | once | TRBD2 | CASSGTSGGPSTGELFF | TGCGCCAGCAGCGGGACTAGCGGGGGTCCTAGCACCGGGGAGCTGTTTTTT
TRBJ2-5 | TRBV7-6 | - | - | CASSSRDTRPGETQYF | TGTGCCAGCAGCTCCAGGGACACCAGACCAGGAGAGACCCAGTACTTC
TRBJ1-2 | TRBV3-1/TRBV3-2 | - | - | CASSQAMVYGYTF | TGTGCCAGCAGCCAAGCGATGGTCTATGGCTACACCTTC
TRBJ1-1 | TRBV10-3 | - | TRBD1 | CAISESTGSWNTEAFF | TGTGCCATCAGTGAGTCGACAGGGTCCTGGAACACTGAAGCTTTCTTT
TRBJ2-3 | TRBV7-2 | - | TRBD2 | CASSSQWGLATDTQYF | TGTGCCAGCAGCTCCCAGTGGGGACTAGCAACAGATACGCAGTATTTT
TRBJ1-2 | TRBV5-4 | once | TRBD1 | CASTLGGQGAVYGYTF | TGTGCCAGCACCCTGGGGGGGCAGGGGGCAGTTTATGGCTACACCTTC
TRBJ1-3 | TRBV29-1 | - | - | CSVEVPLSGNTIYF | TGCAGCGTTGAAGTGCCCCTTTCTGGAAACACCATATATTTT
TRBJ1-1 | TRBV5-1 | - | - | CASSPSSGGSVNTEAFF | TGCGCCAGCAGCCCCTCGTCGGGGGGCTCAGTGAACACTGAAGCTTTCTTT
TRBJ2-2 | TRBV28 | - | TRBD1 | CASHRGSGAGELFF | TGTGCCAGTCACAGGGGATCGGGCGCCGGGGAGCTGTTTTTT
TRBJ2-6 | TRBV29-1 | - | - | CSVPREPGANVLTF | TGCAGCGTTCCCAGGGAGCCTGGGGCCAACGTCCTGACTTTC
TRBJ2-5 | TRBV19 | - | - | CASSQEVSETQYF | TGTGCCAGTAGCCAAGAGGTATCAGAGACCCAGTACTTC
TRBJ1-5 | TRBV6-5 | once | - | CASSPRVADDQPQHF | TGTGCCAGCAGCCCCCGTGTGGCAGACGATCAGCCCCAGCATTTT
TRBJ2-2 | TRBV10-3 | - | - | CAISRRGDTGELFF | TGTGCCATCAGTCGACGAGGGGACACCGGGGAGCTGTTTTTT
TRBJ1-2 | TRBV7-2 | - | - | CASSLWLENYGYTF | TGTGCCAGCAGCTTATGGCTAGAGAACTATGGCTACACCTTC
TRBJ2-5 | TRBV7-2 | - | - | CASTLRRETQYF | TGTGCCAGCACCCTCCGGAGGGAGACCCAGTACTTC
TRBJ1-2 | TRBV18 | - | - | CASSPPSRGNYGYTF | TGTGCCAGCTCACCACCATCGAGGGGTAACTATGGCTACACCTTC
TRBJ1-2 | TRBV10-3 | - | TRBD1 | CAYRDSTNYGYTF | TGTGCCTACCGGGACAGTACTAACTATGGCTACACCTTC
TRBJ2-3 | TRBV7-2 | - | - | CASSAMGARLDTQYF | TGTGCCAGCAGCGCCATGGGGGCCCGATTGGATACGCAGTATTTT
TRBJ2-7 | TRBV5-1 | - | - | CASRLSLQGYEQYF | TGCGCCAGCAGACTTTCACTTCAGGGCTACGAGCAGTACTTC
TRBJ2-7 | TRBV5-6 | - | TRBD1 | CASSRGDRAEQYF | TGTGCCAGCAGCCGAGGGGACAGGGCCGAGCAGTACTTC
TRBJ2-7 | TRBV7-9 | - | TRBD1 | CASSLGEGAAYEQYF | TGTGCCAGCAGCTTAGGTGAGGGGGCGGCCTACGAGCAGTACTTC
TRBJ2-4 | TRBV30 | - | TRBD1 | CASDRVKNIQYF | TGTGCCTCGGACAGGGTAAAAAACATTCAGTACTTC
TRBJ2-1 | TRBV27 | once | - | CASSGVLASYNEQFF | TGTGCCAGCAGTGGCGTACTAGCATCCTACAATGAGCAGTTCTTC
TRBJ2-5 | TRBV6-5 | - | - | CASSYSFRGTQYF | TGTGCCAGCAGTTATTCGTTTCGGGGGACCCAGTACTTC